In its sample, the clone carrying this T cell receptor beta chain was seen many times. Its antigen is unidentified. Germline values: CDR1 SGHRS, CDR2 YFSETQ. With 3 bases clipped from V and 10 bases from J, the junction kept 20 bases outside the gene matches. The CDR3 spans 17 residues. Roughly 10 milliliters of peripheral blood were drawn from each donor. Per sample, extraction of total RNA gave at least 6 micrograms in every case. The second PCR ran about 6 to 11 cycles with a sample-barcoded 5' primer and J-beta primers. Each of the samples gave a minimum of 2.5 million paired-end reads that contained CDR3. TCRdb redid the calling of the 5' RACE reads with MiXCR, one entry per CDR3 protein. The sample gives 780,000 or so distinct CDR3 sequences, more than 50% of which show up once; 25% to 30% is in the top ten. The sample originates from a study of blood T cells in healthy people across ages. General study findings and limits: TCR beta diversity, measured per million T cells, fell in a roughly linear way with age.

The sequence was collected from a man aged 35 to 55 in good health. This chain connects TRBV5-1 to TRBJ1-2; 8 positions match TRBD1. The source material was blood. This CDR3 is CASSWSRTGKDSVAYTF. CDR3 nucleotides: TGCGCCAGCAGCTGGAGTCGGACAGGGAAGGATTCAGTTGCCTACACCTTC.